The TCR beta chain described here comes from a study of cytomegalovirus exposure and HLA in healthy donors. Study-wide findings and caveats: The study listed about 150 cytomegalovirus-associated TCR beta chains. The majority of TCR sequences were rare, yet some public TCRs appeared in many donors. Other equally common chains were less clonally expanded than HLA-associated TCR beta chains, a later analysis showed.

Both 60 Vbeta primers and 13 Jbeta primers went into the PCR. Some clones are missing from TCRdb's copy, which holds only in-frame ones; the method was immunoSEQ multiplex PCR. The sample yields about 190,000 clones, under 85% seen once. This clone has only a few counts. Antigen unknown. V lost 4 bases and J 1 base, leaving 13 bases between the germline ends. Germline assignment: CDR1 WSHSY and CDR2 SAAADI. The CDR3 totals 15 residues. The source of this sequence is a woman aged 18-35 years in good health and CMV-seronegative. This rearrangement joins TRBV10-2 to TRBJ2-5; D is undetermined. Sequences were obtained from PBMCs. CDR3 loop: CASSAAVPSQETQYF. The CDR3 region has the DNA TGCGCCAGCAGTGCGGCGGTGCCCTCCCAAGAGACCCAGTACTTC.